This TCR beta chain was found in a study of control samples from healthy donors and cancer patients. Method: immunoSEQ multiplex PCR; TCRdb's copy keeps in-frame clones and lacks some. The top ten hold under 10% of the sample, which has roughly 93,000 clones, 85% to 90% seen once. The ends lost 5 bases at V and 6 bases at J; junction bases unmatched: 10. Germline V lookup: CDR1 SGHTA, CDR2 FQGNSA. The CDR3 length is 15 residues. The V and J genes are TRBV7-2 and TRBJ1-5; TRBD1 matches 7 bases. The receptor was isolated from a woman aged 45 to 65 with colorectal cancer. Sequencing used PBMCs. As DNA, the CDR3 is TGTGCCAGCAGCCGTATACAGGGGCTGGGTCAGCCCCAGCATTTT. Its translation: CASSRIQGLGQPQHF.